The 32 T cell receptor beta chains presented below share a single source sample, sequenced in a study of T-cell memory formation after mild COVID-19. One entry per CDR3 protein results from TCRdb running MiXCR on the 5' RACE reads. The data show 120,000 to 150,000 distinct CDR3 sequences, around 21% seen once. The specimen sequenced was PBMCs or a T cell subset sorted from them (not recorded which). The receptor source for this set is an adult woman who had mild COVID-19 (a few samples of this study predate the infection). Cell type and time point are not known.

V usage is TRBV7-2 and J usage is TRBJ1-2; possibly TRBD1 for D (6 bases). CDR1 is SGHTA and CDR2 is FQGNSA in the germline V gene. This CDR3 spans 14 amino acids. Trimming removed 4 bases from V and 8 bases from J, with 17 bases in between. In DNA, the CDR3 is TGTGCCAGCAGCTCAGGACAGCCGGTTAGAGGCTACACCTTC. Residues: CASSSGQPVRGYTF.

The V call is TRBV24-1, the J call TRBJ2-1; 7 positions agree with TRBD2. V lost 3 bases and J lost 0; bases outside the gene matches: 10. Germline values: CDR1 KGHDR, CDR2 SFDVKD. The CDR3 has 18 residues. The chain's CDR3 is CATSDRKIAGASYNEQFF. The CDR3 coding sequence is TGTGCCACCAGTGATAGGAAAATAGCGGGTGCCTCCTACAATGAGCAGTTCTTC.

This clonotype was counted between two and nine times. The chain employs TRBV2 and TRBJ2-3, with 7 bases lining up with TRBD2. Germline CDR1 is SNHLY and CDR2 is FYNNEI. The CDR3 length is 13 residues. Losses at the gene ends were 6 bases for V and 3 bases for J; bases not matched to a gene: 3. The DNA for the CDR3 is TGTGCCAGCAGGCAGGGAGGGACAGATACGCAGTATTTT. Translated, it gives CASRQGGTDTQYF.

J is TRBJ1-4 and V is TRBV19; a weak D match, TRBD1 (5 bases). Germline lookup yields CDR1 LNHDA and CDR2 SQIVND (reference sequence). The germline V and J ends were trimmed by 4 bases and 10 bases, with 13 bases remaining between them. The CDR3 spans 13 residues. CDR3 coding DNA: TGTGCCAGTAGTAAGGGACGCGATGGAAAACTGTTTTTT. Its translation: CASSKGRDGKLFF. The entire variable domain, with the rest obtained from reference TRBV19 and TRBJ1-4, is as follows: DGGITQSPKYLFRKEGQNVTLSCEQNLNHDAMYWYRQDPGQGLRLIYYSQIVNDFQKGDIAEGYSVSREKKESFPLTVTSAQKNPTAFYLCASSKGRDGKLFFGSGTQLSVL.

The rearrangement links TRBV4-1 to TRBJ1-1; 11 bases are shared with TRBD1. Trimming removed 5 bases from V and 3 bases from J; junction bases left unmatched: 5. This CDR3 comprises 15 residues. CDR1 and CDR2 from the germline V gene are MGHRA and YSYEKL. CDR3 protein: CASSKPGQGDTEAFF. The CDR3 nucleotides read TGCGCCAGCAGCAAACCGGGACAGGGGGACACTGAAGCTTTCTTT.

This clonotype was recorded a few times. V usage is TRBV7-2 and J usage is TRBJ1-5; D is perhaps TRBD1 (6 bases). The CDR3 sequence is 14 residues long. The germline V gene has CDR1 SGHTA and CDR2 FQGNSA. V shed 5 bases and J shed 1 base, with 9 bases lying between them. Here the CDR3 DNA reads TGTGCCAGCAGCATCGGACAGAGCAATCAGCCCCAGCATTTT. It encodes CASSIGQSNQPQHF.

This clonotype has only a few counts. The chain carries TRBV4-2 and TRBJ1-1, with TRBD1 as a possible D gene (5 bases). V was clipped by 1 base and J by 5 bases, with 8 bases between them. Germline V lookup: CDR1 LGHNA, CDR2 YNFKEQ. The CDR3 runs 13 residues. In DNA form, the CDR3 reads TGTGCCAGCAGCCAAGTGACAGCGACTGAAGCTTTCTTT. Its protein product is CASSQVTATEAFF.

A few counts support this clonotype. The genes are TRBV12-3 or TRBV12-4 and TRBJ2-7; 13 bases fit TRBD2. V trimming: 6 bases; J trimming: 4 bases; junction bases outside the gene matches: 3. The CDR3 totals 14 residues. The CDR3 nucleotides are TGTGCCAGCAGACCGGGACTAGCGGGATACGAGCAGTACTTC. Amino acids: CASRPGLAGYEQYF.

In regard to this clonotype: Mismatch with germline at one junction end may stem from a read error. The J gene is TRBJ1-2, the V gene TRBV20-1; a possible D gene is TRBD1 (6 bases). Germline V gene sequence: CDR1 DFQATT, CDR2 SNEGSKA (reference sequence). The CDR3 loop spans 9 amino acids. In DNA, the CDR3 is TGCAGTGCTAGAGCAGGGGAGGCCTTC. Amino acid sequence: CSARAGEAF.

The J gene is TRBJ2-5, the V gene TRBV20-1, with 9 nucleotides matching TRBD1. Germline CDR1 DFQATT, CDR2 SNEGSKA (reference sequence). J gave up 1 base and V 3 bases, and 6 bases lay outside the gene matches. The length of the CDR3 is 15 residues. In DNA, the CDR3 is TGCAGTGCTAGTCCCGGGACAGGGAGCCAAGAGACCCAGTACTTC. This codes for CSASPGTGSQETQYF.

V is TRBV7-3 and J is TRBJ1-1; TRBD1 matches at 9 bases. The ends lost 5 bases at V and 4 bases at J; junction bases unmatched: 8. This CDR3 region has 15 residues. CDR1 is SGHTA and CDR2 is FQGTGA in the germline V gene. The CDR3 DNA reads TGTGCCAGCAGCCCGACCGGGACAGGGTGCACTGAAGCTTTCTTT. Translated: CASSPTGTGCTEAFF.

This clonotype was counted only a few times. V gene TRBV27 combines with J gene TRBJ2-7, with 9 bases aligning to TRBD1. This CDR3 region has 14 residues. The ends lost 4 bases at V and 5 bases at J; junction bases unmatched: 6. Germline CDR1 MNHEY, CDR2 SMNVEV (reference sequence). The CDR3, as DNA: TGTGCCAGCAGTTCTTGGACAGGGGACGACGAGCAGTACTTC. Residues: CASSSWTGDDEQYF.

In DNA form, the CDR3 reads TGTGCCTGGAGTGTAGATAGGAGAAGGGCTAGCGGTCCCTCCTACAATGAGCAGTTCTTC. This encodes CAWSVDRRRASGPSYNEQFF. The rearrangement joins TRBV30 to TRBJ2-1; 7 nucleotides line up with TRBD2. Trimming cost V 0 bases and J 0 bases; bases outside gene matches: 17. The germline gives CDR1 GTSNPN, CDR2 SVGIG (reference sequence). This CDR3 has 20 residues.

The chain joins TRBV6-5 to TRBJ2-2; 10 bases agree with TRBD2. This CDR3 is built from 17 residues. Germline-derived CDR1 and CDR2 are MNHEY and SVGAGI. J was trimmed by 1 base and V by 0 bases; bases with no gene match: 2. Here the CDR3 reads CASSYSSGRGNTGELFF. The CDR3 nucleotides are TGTGCCAGCAGTTACTCGAGCGGGAGGGGGAACACCGGGGAGCTGTTTTTT.

This clonotype was counted a few times. CDR3 in amino acids: CATEGLNYEQYF. DNA for the CDR3: TGTGCCACCGAGGGACTAAACTACGAGCAGTACTTC. This chain connects TRBV3-1 to TRBJ2-7; 7 nucleotides agree with TRBD2. With V trimmed by 10 bases and J by 3 bases, 6 bases remained unmatched. Germline-derived CDR1 and CDR2 are LGHDT and YNNKEL (reference sequence). This CDR3 is built from 12 residues.

The chain uses TRBV6-5 and TRBJ1-1; D may be TRBD1 (5 bases). V was clipped by 2 bases and J by 5 bases, with 15 bases between them. The germline CDR1 and CDR2 sequences are MNHEY and SVGAGI. The CDR3 runs to 15 residues. The CDR3 region is CASSYRGRVRTEAFF. The CDR3 region has the DNA TGTGCCAGCAGTTACAGGGGCAGGGTGAGGACTGAAGCTTTCTTT.

The chain has TRBV18 and TRBJ2-2; 7 bases line up with TRBD2. CDR3 length equals 15 residues. Germline CDR1 is KGHSH and CDR2 is LQKENI. V was clipped by 6 bases and J by 2 bases; unmatched bases: 6. The CDR3 region is CASSLTSENTGELFF. The CDR3 DNA follows: TGTGCCAGCTCTCTCACTAGCGAAAACACCGGGGAGCTGTTTTTT.

This chain connects TRBV3-1 to TRBJ1-2; 7 bases align to TRBD1. This CDR3 is built from 14 residues. Germline V CDR1 and CDR2: LGHDT, YNNKEL (reference sequence). With V trimmed by 2 bases and J by 7 bases, 7 bases remained unmatched. CDR3 loop: CASSQPGDRVGYTF. CDR3 DNA: TGTGCCAGCAGCCAACCCGGTGACAGGGTTGGCTACACCTTC.

This chain uses TRBV6-5 with TRBJ1-1; weak D call: TRBD1 (5 bases). The V end was cut by 0 bases, the J end by 0 bases, with 8 bases between. Germline values: CDR1 MNHEY, CDR2 SVGAGI. This CDR3 has 15 residues. CDR3 amino acids: CASSYSRGLNTEAFF. DNA for the CDR3: TGTGCCAGCAGTTACTCTCGGGGCCTGAACACTGAAGCTTTCTTT.

This clonotype has just a few counts. V usage is TRBV7-9 and J usage is TRBJ1-5, with unresolved D. This CDR3 spans 14 amino acids. Germline V CDR1 and CDR2: SEHNR, FQNEAQ (reference sequence). V shed 2 bases and J shed 1 base, with 6 bases lying between them. This chain's CDR3 is CASSLSSSNQPQHF. The CDR3 nucleotides are TGTGCCAGCAGCTTATCCAGCAGCAATCAGCCCCAGCATTTT.

This rearrangement joins TRBV12-3 or TRBV12-4 to TRBJ2-2, with 7 bases fitting TRBD1. V lost 6 bases and J lost 1; bases outside the gene matches: 8. The CDR3 covers 16 residues. The CDR3 reads CASRTADRLNTGELFF. The CDR3 nucleotides are TGTGCCAGCAGAACCGCGGACAGGTTGAACACCGGGGAGCTGTTTTTT.

In its sample, this clonotype was seen a few times. The chain employs TRBV6-5 and TRBJ2-2; D is ambiguous. Looked up from germline, CDR1 is MNHEY and CDR2 is SVGAGI. This CDR3 is 13 amino acids long. Trimming shortened V by 6 bases and J by 0 bases, and 5 bases separated the two germline ends. The CDR3 nucleotides read TGTGCCAGCAGATCTCCGAACACCGGGGAGCTGTTTTTT. This codes for CASRSPNTGELFF.

The chain employs TRBV5-1 and TRBJ2-1; the D gene is possibly TRBD1 (6 bases). V was shortened by 4 bases and J by 6 bases, with 11 bases between the two germline ends. The CDR3 loop spans 13 amino acids. The germline CDR1 and CDR2 sequences are SGHRS and YFSETQ. CDR3 loop: CASSIQGFNEQFF. DNA for the CDR3: TGCGCCAGCAGCATTCAGGGGTTCAATGAGCAGTTCTTC. Variable domain in full (rest from reference TRBV5-1 and TRBJ2-1): KAGVTQTPRYLIKTRGQQVTLSCSPISGHRSVSWYQQTPGQGLQFLFEYFSETQRNKGNFPGRFSGRQFSNSRSEMNVSTLELGDSALYLCASSIQGFNEQFFGPGTRLTVL.

The gene calls are TRBV4-3 and TRBJ2-1; 9 bases line up with TRBD1. CDR1 LGHNA and CDR2 YSLEER come from the germline V gene. This CDR3 region has 15 residues. With 4 bases clipped from V and 7 bases from J, the junction kept 8 bases outside the gene matches. In DNA form, the CDR3 reads TGCGCCAGCAGCCCTGATGGGACAGGGAATAATGAGCAGTTCTTC. It yields the protein CASSPDGTGNNEQFF.

The chain combines TRBV19 with TRBJ2-4; 13 nucleotides agree with TRBD2. The CDR3 is 16 amino acids. Per germline, CDR1 LNHDA and CDR2 SQIVND (reference sequence). Germline trimming cut 10 bases from V and 9 bases from J; bases unmatched to any gene: 15. CDR3 DNA sequence: TGTGCCACCAGGCCCCCAACTAGCGGGAGGGGTGGCATTCAGTACTTC. Translation gives CATRPPTSGRGGIQYF.

Only a few counts were recorded for this clonotype. The rearrangement uses TRBV15 and TRBJ2-1, with D unresolved. The germline V and J ends were trimmed by 1 base and 0 bases, with 16 bases remaining between them. Germline CDR1 reads LNHNV; CDR2 reads YYDKDF (reference sequence). The CDR3 sequence is 18 residues long. The chain's CDR3 is CATSRAVGFPGSYNEQFF. In nucleotides, the CDR3 is TGTGCCACCAGCAGAGCTGTCGGCTTCCCGGGCTCCTACAATGAGCAGTTCTTC.

The V gene is TRBV11-2, the J gene TRBJ2-7; perhaps TRBD1 as D (5 bases). The CDR3 totals 12 residues. V was clipped by 2 bases and J by 11 bases, with 13 bases between them. Germline V lookup: CDR1 SGHAT, CDR2 FQNNGV. In DNA, the CDR3 is TGTGCCAGCAGCTTAAACAGGCAGACTGAGTACTTC. This translates into CASSLNRQTEYF.

This clonotype has more than one count but fewer than ten. In nucleotides, the CDR3 is TGTGCCAGCAGCCTGAGGCGCGGGTACAACAATGAGCAGTTCTTC. This sequence encodes CASSLRRGYNNEQFF. The V gene is TRBV7-2, the J gene TRBJ2-1; D might be TRBD2 (5 bases). Trimming took 5 bases from V and 5 from J, leaving 16 bases between them. The CDR3 loop spans 15 amino acids. Germline CDR1 SGHTA, CDR2 FQGNSA.

V and J are TRBV7-2 and TRBJ2-3, with D tentatively TRBD2 (6 bases). The germline CDR1 and CDR2 sequences are SGHTA and FQGNSA. This CDR3 has 16 residues. Trimming stripped 5 bases from V and 1 base from J, with 16 bases between. The CDR3 DNA reads TGTGCCAGCAGCAAACCGGGACTGCGGGGCACAGATACGCAGTATTTT. It specifies CASSKPGLRGTDTQYF.

This rearrangement joins TRBV24-1 to TRBJ2-5, with TRBD2 matching over 11 bases. The CDR3 spans 15 residues. The ends lost 4 bases at V and 4 bases at J; junction bases unmatched: 4. CDR1 is KGHDR, CDR2 SFDVKD, per germline. The CDR3 sequence is CATSDPSGGRETQYF. The CDR3 DNA follows: TGTGCCACCAGTGACCCTAGCGGGGGGCGAGAGACCCAGTACTTC.

This clonotype was detected a few times. V is TRBV6-2 or TRBV6-3 and J is TRBJ2-5; D gene uncertain. Trimming took off 3 bases at V and 7 bases at J, with 15 bases between the two ends. This CDR3 is built from 14 residues. Germline CDR1 is MNHEY and CDR2 is SVGEGT. The DNA for the CDR3 is TGTGCCAGCAGTTATGATGGGCTCGTAGGGACCCAGTACTTC. Its protein is CASSYDGLVGTQYF.

J is TRBJ2-1 and V is TRBV24-1; the match to TRBD2 covers 10 bases. The CDR3 totals 16 residues. In germline, CDR1 is KGHDR, CDR2 SFDVKD. Trimming took 1 base from V and 9 from J; bases not matched to a gene: 8. DNA for the CDR3: TGTGCCACCAGTGATTTTGAGGCTAGCGGGAGTGGTGAGCAGTTCTTC. Translating it yields CATSDFEASGSGEQFF.